The rows below give T cell receptor beta chains drawn from one sample of a study of blood T cell repertoires in COVID-19. TCRdb's table, derived via immunoSEQ multiplex PCR, lists solely in-frame clones and lacks some. The data show over 85,000 clones, with 91% seen just once and approximately 2.2% held by the top ten. Sequenced: peripheral blood. The receptors were sampled from a human donor with active COVID-19. The donor label of this sample is uncertain. CDR3s include the opening cysteine and the closing phenylalanine or tryptophan. A D gene is named only where the DNA matches it firmly. Only some rows state a clone size, as once, few, many or a class for expanded clones.

>.|TRBV7-8|TRBD1|TRBJ2-5
CASSAGQAMETQYF
TGTGCCAGCAGCGCCGGACAGGCGATGGAGACCCAGTACTTC
>few|TRBV5-1|.|TRBJ1-6
CASSLQEGNSPLHF
TGCGCCAGCAGCTTACAGGAGGGGAATTCACCCCTCCACTTT
>.|TRBV4-2|TRBD2|TRBJ2-7
CASSQDQIAGDLNYEQYF
TGTGCCAGCAGCCAAGATCAAATAGCGGGGGACCTTAACTACGAGCAGTACTTC
>.|TRBV5-6|.|TRBJ2-5
CASSLMASLKETQYF
TGTGCCAGCAGCTTGATGGCTAGTCTCAAGGAGACCCAGTACTTC
>.|TRBV6-6|TRBD2|TRBJ2-1
CASRAGVTYNEQFF
TGTGCCAGCAGGGCGGGGGTTACCTACAATGAGCAGTTCTTC
>.|TRBV7-9|.|TRBJ1-5
CASSLDLRGDGNQPQHF
TGTGCCAGCAGCTTAGACCTCAGGGGTGATGGCAATCAGCCCCAGCATTTT
>.|TRBV27|TRBD1|TRBJ1-2
CASSPGGLGYGYTF
TGTGCCAGCAGCCCAGGGGGCCTCGGCTATGGCTACACCTTC
>.|TRBV7-7|TRBD2|TRBJ2-5
CASSPGTSGGVETQYF
TGTGCCAGCAGCCCCGGGACTAGCGGGGGGGTTGAGACCCAGTACTTC
>.|TRBV29-1|TRBD2|TRBJ2-3
CSVGSLAEPTDTQYF
TGCAGCGTTGGATCACTAGCGGAACCCACAGATACGCAGTATTTT
>.|TRBV5-6|TRBD1|TRBJ2-5
CASSLTGDQETQYF
TGTGCCAGCAGCTTGACAGGGGACCAAGAGACCCAGTACTTC
>.|TRBV6-5|.|TRBJ1-4
CASSYSAEVFNEKLFF
TGTGCCAGCAGTTACTCGGCGGAGGTCTTTAATGAAAAACTGTTTTTT
>.|TRBV11-2|TRBD2|TRBJ2-1
CASSSGRGDDEQFF
TGTGCCAGCAGCTCCGGGCGGGGGGATGATGAGCAGTTCTTC
>.|TRBV15|TRBD1|TRBJ1-4
CATSKDRVREKLFF
TGTGCCACCAGTAAAGACAGGGTACGCGAAAAACTGTTTTTT
>.|TRBV11-2|.|TRBJ2-3
CASSLVALETDTQYF
TGTGCCAGCAGCTTAGTTGCACTCGAAACAGATACGCAGTATTTT
>.|TRBV19|TRBD1|TRBJ1-4
CASSRGLRDEKLFF
TGTGCCAGTTCAAGGGGGCTACGGGATGAAAAACTGTTTTTT
>.|TRBV10-3|TRBD2|TRBJ2-3
CAVGLAESTDTQYF
TGTGCCGTCGGACTAGCGGAGTCCACAGATACGCAGTATTTT
>.|TRBV9|.|TRBJ2-1
CASSVGGRYNEQFF
TGTGCCAGCAGCGTAGGGGGCAGGTACAATGAGCAGTTCTTC
>.|TRBV5-5|.|TRBJ1-5
CASSLRGIRDQPQHF
TGTGCCAGCAGCCTGAGGGGGATTAGGGATCAGCCCCAGCATTTT
>.|TRBV7-9|.|TRBJ2-7
CASSSSGGSYEQYF
TGTGCCAGCAGCTCCTCCGGGGGCTCCTACGAGCAGTACTTC
>.|TRBV19|.|TRBJ1-5
CASRRHLSNQPQHF
TGTGCCAGTAGGAGGCATCTTAGCAATCAGCCCCAGCATTTT
>once|TRBV18|TRBD2|TRBJ2-1
CASSPGEGETSGGNNEQFF
TGTGCCAGCTCACCAGGTGAAGGGGAGACTAGCGGGGGAAACAATGAGCAGTTCTTC
>once|TRBV6-1|.|TRBJ1-3
CASSDGGYGNTIYF
TGTGCCAGCAGTGACGGGGGGTACGGAAACACCATATATTTT
>.|TRBV11-2|TRBD1|TRBJ2-7
CASSLGQGEHYEQYF
TGTGCCAGCAGCTTAGGGCAGGGGGAACACTACGAGCAGTACTTC
>once|TRBV11-2|TRBD1|TRBJ1-2
CASSPRGQGADGYTF
TGTGCCAGCAGCCCCCGCGGCCAGGGGGCGGATGGCTACACCTTC
>.|TRBV9|.|TRBJ2-3
CASSVTGYTDTQYF
TGTGCCAGCAGCGTTACAGGGTACACAGATACGCAGTATTTT
>few|TRBV2|TRBD2|TRBJ2-7
CASSYPVRSGGTGYEQYF
TGTGCCAGCAGTTACCCCGTCCGAAGCGGGGGTACTGGCTACGAGCAGTACTTC
>.|TRBV18|TRBD2|TRBJ2-5
CASSTIAGVRETQYF
TGTGCCAGCTCGACGATAGCGGGGGTCCGGGAGACCCAGTACTTC
>.|TRBV28|.|TRBJ2-5
CASSPPGPQGGTQYF
TGTGCCAGCAGTCCCCCAGGACCCCAAGGGGGGACCCAGTACTTC
>.|TRBV2|.|TRBJ2-5
CASSEAFGGIEGETQYF
TGTGCCAGCAGTGAAGCGTTCGGGGGTATAGAGGGAGAGACCCAGTACTTC
>.|TRBV6-2/TRBV6-3|.|TRBJ1-4
CASSTSNRNEKLFF
TGTGCCAGCAGTACTTCAAACAGAAATGAAAAACTGTTTTTT
>.|TRBV6-6|.|TRBJ2-7
CASSEAGSVEQYF
TGTGCCAGCAGTGAGGCAGGGTCGGTCGAGCAGTACTTC
>.|TRBV5-4|.|TRBJ2-3
CASSLDWAPDTQYF
TGTGCCAGCAGCTTGGACTGGGCCCCAGATACGCAGTATTTT
>.|TRBV11-3|.|TRBJ2-3
CASSPHKSERPSGAQYF
TGTGCCAGCAGCCCCCACAAATCCGAGCGGCCTTCGGGGGCGCAGTATTTT
>.|TRBV24-1|.|TRBJ2-1
CATSGHRVRNEQFF
TGTGCCACCAGTGGCCACAGGGTTCGAAATGAGCAGTTCTTC
>.|TRBV6-5|TRBD1|TRBJ2-2
CASSTDRDNTGELFF
TGTGCCAGCAGTACCGACAGGGACAACACCGGGGAGCTGTTTTTT
>few|TRBV10-3|.|TRBJ2-3
CAISESGSSDTQYF
TGTGCCATCAGTGAGTCGGGCAGTTCTGATACGCAGTATTTT
>.|TRBV6-6|TRBD1|TRBJ1-3
CASSYQGDSGNTIYF
TGTGCCAGCAGTTACCAGGGGGACTCTGGAAACACCATATATTTT
>once|TRBV28|TRBD1|TRBJ1-5
CSCSDRADSNQPQHF
TGCTCGTGTTCGGACAGGGCAGATAGCAATCAGCCCCAGCATTTT
>.|TRBV6-6|.|TRBJ2-6
CASSRTGGLQTHSGANVLTF
TGTGCCAGCAGCCGAACTGGGGGCTTACAGACCCACTCTGGGGCCAACGTCCTGACTTTC
>.|TRBV2|.|TRBJ2-7
CASTGETYEQYF
TGTGCCAGCACCGGGGAAACCTACGAGCAGTACTTC
>.|TRBV13|.|TRBJ2-7
CASSSPSSYEQYF
TGTGCCAGCAGCTCCCCGAGCTCCTACGAGCAGTACTTC
>.|TRBV4-3|.|TRBJ2-7
CASSQSSRRGGVQQYF
TGCGCCAGCAGCCAGTCATCCCGGCGGGGAGGCGTCCAGCAGTACTTC
>.|TRBV27|TRBD2|TRBJ2-3
CASSYYSRGGVDTQYF
TGTGCCAGCAGCTACTACTCCCGGGGGGGCGTTGATACGCAGTATTTT
>.|TRBV7-9|TRBD2|TRBJ2-1
CASSLTGTSTYNEQFF
TGTGCCAGCAGCTTAACCGGGACTAGCACTTACAATGAGCAGTTCTTC
>.|TRBV4-1|.|TRBJ2-7
CASSQDRVAGVEQYF
TGCGCCAGCAGCCAAGATCGTGTAGCAGGGGTCGAGCAGTACTTC
>.|TRBV7-2|.|TRBJ1-5
CASSPSGGNQPQHF
TGTGCCAGCAGCCCCTCGGGGGGCAATCAGCCCCAGCATTTT